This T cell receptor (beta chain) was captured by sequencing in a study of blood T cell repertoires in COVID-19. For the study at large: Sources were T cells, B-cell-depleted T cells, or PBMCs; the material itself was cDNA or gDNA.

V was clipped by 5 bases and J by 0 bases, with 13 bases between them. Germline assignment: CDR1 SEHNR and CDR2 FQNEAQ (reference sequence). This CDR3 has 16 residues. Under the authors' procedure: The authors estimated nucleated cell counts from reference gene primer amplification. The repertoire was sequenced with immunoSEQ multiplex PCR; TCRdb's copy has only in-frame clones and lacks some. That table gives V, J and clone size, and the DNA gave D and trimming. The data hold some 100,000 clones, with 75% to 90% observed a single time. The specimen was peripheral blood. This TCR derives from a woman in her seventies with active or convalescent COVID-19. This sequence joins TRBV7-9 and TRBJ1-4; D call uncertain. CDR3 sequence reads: CASSHGRYATNEKLFF. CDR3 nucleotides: TGTGCCAGCAGCCACGGGAGGTATGCAACTAATGAAAAACTGTTTTTT.